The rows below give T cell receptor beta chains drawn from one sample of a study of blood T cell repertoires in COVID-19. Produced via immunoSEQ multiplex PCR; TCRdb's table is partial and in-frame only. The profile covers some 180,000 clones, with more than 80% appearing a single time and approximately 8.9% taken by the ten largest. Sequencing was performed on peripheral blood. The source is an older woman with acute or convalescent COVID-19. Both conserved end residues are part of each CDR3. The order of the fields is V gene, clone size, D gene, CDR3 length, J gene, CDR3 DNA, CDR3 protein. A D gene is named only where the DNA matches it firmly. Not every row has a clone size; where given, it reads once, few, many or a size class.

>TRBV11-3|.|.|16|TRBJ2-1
TGTGCCAGCAGTCGCAGGGTGGCTAGAGAAGTCAATGAGCAGTTCTTC
CASSRRVAREVNEQFF
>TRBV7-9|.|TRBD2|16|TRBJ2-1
TGTGCCAGCAGCTTGCCTCTACGACTAGCGAAGGGTGAGCAGTTCTTC
CASSLPLRLAKGEQFF
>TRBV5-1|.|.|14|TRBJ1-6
TGCGCCAGCAGCCGATCCGGGACTGCTTCACCCCTCCACTTT
CASSRSGTASPLHF
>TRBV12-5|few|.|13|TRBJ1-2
TGTGCTAGTTCAACCACTGTTAACTATGGCTACACCTTC
CASSTTVNYGYTF
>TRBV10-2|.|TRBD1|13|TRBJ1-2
TGCGCCAGTAGAAACGGACAGGTTGAAGGCTACACCTTC
CASRNGQVEGYTF
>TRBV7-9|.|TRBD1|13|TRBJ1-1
TGTGCCAGCAGCTTAGCAGGGGGCAACGAAGCTTTCTTT
CASSLAGGNEAFF
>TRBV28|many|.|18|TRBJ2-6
TGTGCCAGCACTAGTTCCGGTCGACCCCTGACTGGGGCCAACGTCCTGACTTTC
CASTSSGRPLTGANVLTF
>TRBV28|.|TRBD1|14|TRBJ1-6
TGTGCCAGCAGATCGGGACAGGGCAATTCACCCCTCCACTTT
CASRSGQGNSPLHF
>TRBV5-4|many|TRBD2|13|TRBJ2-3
TGTGCCAGCACTCTAGCGGGTGACGATACGCAGTATTTT
CASTLAGDDTQYF
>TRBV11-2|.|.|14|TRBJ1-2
TGTGCCAGCAGCTTGGAGGAGGAGAACTATGGCTACACCTTC
CASSLEEENYGYTF
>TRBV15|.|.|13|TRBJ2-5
TGTGCCACCAGCAGGACAGTACAAGAGACCCAGTACTTC
CATSRTVQETQYF
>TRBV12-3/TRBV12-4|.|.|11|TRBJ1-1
TGTGCCAGCAGTTACGGAGTAGGAGCTTTCTTT
CASSYGVGAFF
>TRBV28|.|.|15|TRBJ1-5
TGTGCCAGCACAATCCTACAGGGTCTGGTTCAGCCCCAGCATTTT
CASTILQGLVQPQHF
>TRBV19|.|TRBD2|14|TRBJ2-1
TGTGCCAGTAGTCCCCTAGCGGGAGAGGGCGAGCAGTTCTTC
CASSPLAGEGEQFF
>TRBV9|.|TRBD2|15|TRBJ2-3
TGTGCCAGCAGCGCCGGGACTAGGGACACAGATACGCAGTATTTT
CASSAGTRDTDTQYF
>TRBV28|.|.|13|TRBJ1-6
TGTGCCAGCGGGGGGTCCTCGGGTTCACCCCTCCACTTT
CASGGSSGSPLHF
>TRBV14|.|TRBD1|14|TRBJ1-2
TGTGCCAGCAGCCGGACAGGGCCGATCTATGGCTACACCTTC
CASSRTGPIYGYTF
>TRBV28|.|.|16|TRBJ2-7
TGTGCCAGCAGTCCCGTGGGACAATGGAGCTCCTACGAGCAGTACTTC
CASSPVGQWSSYEQYF
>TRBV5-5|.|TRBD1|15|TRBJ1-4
TGTGCCAGCAGCAGGACAGGGTGGGCTAATGAAAAACTGTTTTTT
CASSRTGWANEKLFF
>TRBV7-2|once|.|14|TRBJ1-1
TGTGCCAGCAGCTTAGGAGGGCCGAACACTGAAGCTTTCTTT
CASSLGGPNTEAFF
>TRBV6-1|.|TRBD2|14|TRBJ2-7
TGTGCCAGCAGTCACGAGCGGGGTTCCTACGAGCAGTACTTC
CASSHERGSYEQYF
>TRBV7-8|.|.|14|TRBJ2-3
TGTGCCAGCAGCTTATCCACTGGCACAGATACGCAGTATTTT
CASSLSTGTDTQYF
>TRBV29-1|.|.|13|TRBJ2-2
TGCAGCGCTTCGGACAGTTACACCGGGGAGCTGTTTTTT
CSASDSYTGELFF
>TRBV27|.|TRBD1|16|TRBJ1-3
TGTGCCAGCAGCCCCGGGACAGTTGTTAGAGGAAACACCATATATTTT
CASSPGTVVRGNTIYF
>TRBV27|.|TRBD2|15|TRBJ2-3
TGTGCCAGCAGGGTAGCGGGAGCAAGCGTAGATACGCAGTATTTT
CASRVAGASVDTQYF
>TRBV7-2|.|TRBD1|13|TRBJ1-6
TGTGCCAGCAGCCCGGACAGGACTTCACCCCTCCACTTT
CASSPDRTSPLHF
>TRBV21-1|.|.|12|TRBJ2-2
TGTGCCAGCAGCGCAAGCGGCGGGGAGCTGTTTTTT
CASSASGGELFF
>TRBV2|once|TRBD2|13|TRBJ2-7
TGTGCCACGGTGGGGCTAGCGGGGTACGAGCAGTACTTC
CATVGLAGYEQYF
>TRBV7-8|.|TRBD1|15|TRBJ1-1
TGTGCCAGCAGCAGAAAGGGACAGGTGAACACTGAAGCTTTCTTT
CASSRKGQVNTEAFF
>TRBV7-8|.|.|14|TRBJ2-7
TGTGCCAGCACCCCGGGGTTCGCCTCCTACGAGCAGTACTTC
CASTPGFASYEQYF
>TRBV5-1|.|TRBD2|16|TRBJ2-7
TGCGCCAGCAGCGACCTGACTAGCGGGAGCAGGCCCGAGCAGTACTTC
CASSDLTSGSRPEQYF
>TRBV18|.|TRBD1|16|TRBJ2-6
TGTGCCAGCTCAATCCCAGGGGGCGCTGGGGCCAACGTCCTGACTTTC
CASSIPGGAGANVLTF
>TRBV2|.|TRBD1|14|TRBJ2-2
TGTGCCAGCAGCTTGGGACAGGGCTACGGGGAGCTGTTTTTT
CASSLGQGYGELFF
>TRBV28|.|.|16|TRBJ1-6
TGTGCCAGCAGTTCCGGGATATTAGACTATAATTCACCCCTCCACTTT
CASSSGILDYNSPLHF
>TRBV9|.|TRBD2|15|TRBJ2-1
TGTGCCAGCAGCGTAGTGACTAGCGGCTACAATGAGCAGTTCTTC
CASSVVTSGYNEQFF
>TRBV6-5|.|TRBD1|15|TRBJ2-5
TGTGCCAGCAGTTACTCAACAGGGGGCTGGGAGACCCAGTACTTC
CASSYSTGGWETQYF
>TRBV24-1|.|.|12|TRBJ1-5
TGTGCCACCAGTGAACCGGAGCAGCCCCAGCATTTT
CATSEPEQPQHF
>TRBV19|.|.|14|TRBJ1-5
TGTGCCAGTTGTGTGGGGGGGGGCAATCAGCCCCAGCATTTT
CASCVGGGNQPQHF
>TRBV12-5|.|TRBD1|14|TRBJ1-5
TGTGCTAGCGACCCGGGACAGGGTGGTCAGCCCCAGCATTTT
CASDPGQGGQPQHF
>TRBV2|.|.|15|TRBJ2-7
TGTGCCAGCAGCGAGACTGCACCCTCCTCCTACGAGCAGTACTTC
CASSETAPSSYEQYF
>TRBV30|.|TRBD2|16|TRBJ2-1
TGTGCCTGGAGTGTAAGGACTAGCGGACCTTGGGATGAGCAGTTCTTC
CAWSVRTSGPWDEQFF
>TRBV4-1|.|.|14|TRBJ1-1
TGCGCCAGCAGCCCCAACCAGGGTAACACTGAAGCTTTCTTT
CASSPNQGNTEAFF
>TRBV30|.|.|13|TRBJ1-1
TGTGCCTGGAGTGCACAGGGAGTCACTGAAGCTTTCTTT
CAWSAQGVTEAFF
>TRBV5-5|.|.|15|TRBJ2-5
TGTGCCAGCAGCTTGGATCTGGGGGGAAAAGAGACCCAGTACTTC
CASSLDLGGKETQYF
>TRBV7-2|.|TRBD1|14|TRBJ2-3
TGTGCCAGCAGCCCGGACAGGAGCACAGATACGCAGTATTTT
CASSPDRSTDTQYF
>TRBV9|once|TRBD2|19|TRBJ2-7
TGTGCCAGCAGCGCGCTCCCGGGACTAGCGGGAGGTATATCCTACGAGCAGTACTTC
CASSALPGLAGGISYEQYF
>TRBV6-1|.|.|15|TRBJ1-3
TGTGCCAGCAGTGAAGCAGGGGGCTCTGGAAACACCATATATTTT
CASSEAGGSGNTIYF
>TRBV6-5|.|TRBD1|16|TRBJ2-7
TGTGCCAGCAGTTACTCTATGCCGGACAGGGGGTTCGAGCAGTACTTC
CASSYSMPDRGFEQYF
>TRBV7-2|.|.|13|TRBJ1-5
TGTGCCAGCAGCTTAGGGGGGGGTCAGCCCCAGCATTTT
CASSLGGGQPQHF
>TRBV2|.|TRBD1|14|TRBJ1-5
TGTGCCAGCTCATACGACAGGGGCAATCAGCCCCAGCATTTT
CASSYDRGNQPQHF
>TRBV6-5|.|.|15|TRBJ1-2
TGTGCCAGCAGTTACAGAAGCGGCCCCGAGAGGGGCTACACCTTC
CASSYRSGPERGYTF
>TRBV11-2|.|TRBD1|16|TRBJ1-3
TGTGCCAGCAGCCTCAGGGGGATTTCCTCTGGAAACACCATATATTTT
CASSLRGISSGNTIYF
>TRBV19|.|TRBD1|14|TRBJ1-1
TGTGCCAGTAGGGACAGGGTAGTAGACGCTGAAGCTTTCTTT
CASRDRVVDAEAFF
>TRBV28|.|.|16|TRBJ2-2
TGTGCCAGCAGTTTAGTATTCCGGAGGGCCCCCGGGGAGCTGTTTTTT
CASSLVFRRAPGELFF
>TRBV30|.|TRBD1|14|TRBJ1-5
TGTGCCTGGAGTGCTACAGGGGTCAATCAGCCCCAGCATTTT
CAWSATGVNQPQHF
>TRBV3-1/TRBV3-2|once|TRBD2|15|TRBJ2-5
TGTGCCAGCAGCCAGGGGGGGACGGAGCAAGAGACCCAGTACTTC
CASSQGGTEQETQYF
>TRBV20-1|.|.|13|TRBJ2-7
TGCAGTGCTAGTTTTACTGCCTCCTACGAGCAGTACTTC
CSASFTASYEQYF
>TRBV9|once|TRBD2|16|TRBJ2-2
TGTGCCAGCAGCGTCTTAGCGGGAGAGGGGGCCGGGGAGCTGTTTTTT
CASSVLAGEGAGELFF
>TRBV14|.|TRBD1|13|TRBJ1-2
TGTGCCAGCAGCCATCGGCAGGGGGATGGCTACACCTTC
CASSHRQGDGYTF
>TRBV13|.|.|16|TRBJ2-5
TGTGCCAGCAGCCAAACTGACAGGCCGGACCAAGAGACCCAGTACTTC
CASSQTDRPDQETQYF